What follows describes a single T cell receptor beta chain. The specificity of this receptor is unknown. Nothing much larger sits one base from this clone, and base qualities are not available. The CDR3, from cysteine to phenylalanine, totals 14 residues. The DNA shown is the 42-base CDR3, in frame from base 1. Looking up the germline V gene yields CDR1 SGHDN and CDR2 FVKESK. V loses 0 bases, J loses 2 bases, and the germline ends lie 8 bases apart. In total, 500 to 700 healthy bone marrow donors made up the cohort. All cohort members were sampled while nominally healthy, although unrecorded immune exposures were likely present. The donor tested CMV seronegative and was one of the 352 seronegative cohort members. Each donor provided a peripheral blood sample, and peripheral blood mononuclear cells were used for TCR beta sequencing. The Qiagen DNeasy Blood Extraction Kit was used to extract genomic DNA from the blood cell samples.

This sample was included in a study of cytomegalovirus exposure and HLA in healthy donors (dated by TCRdb to about 2017). Turning to the overall study: According to an earlier analysis of several hundred of the donors, some 180 million T cells yielded roughly 110 million unique TCR beta sequences and about 300 Gb of sequence data. Around 300 gigabases of sequencing data and roughly 90 million unique TCR sequences were included in an early release covering several hundred HLA-typed donors. Of the 300 to 500 genotyped donors, approximately 80% were placed in the genetic ancestry cluster associated with self-reported Caucasian donors. The study aimed to test whether cataloging public T cell receptors could reveal signatures of past pathogen exposure. Using immunosequencing, the study profiled T cell repertoires from about 610 subjects and related those repertoires to cytomegalovirus serostatus. A separate validation cohort of about 110 different subjects was used in addition to the roughly 670-subject first cohort. To predict cytomegalovirus infection status, the study brought together high-throughput TCR immunosequencing, statistical association of individual TCRs with disease status, and machine learning. A later analysis re-analyzed previously published TCR beta repertoires from 500 to 700 donors and added high-resolution HLA genotyping to study TCR occurrence patterns. In the later analysis, no new phenotypic data were used to find candidate immune exposures; instead, reliance was placed on TCR beta sequences and their occurrence across donors. To decide whether each TCR beta V gene segment behaved as functional or pseudogenic, an earlier analysis of some 570 of the donors relied on high-throughput TCR beta sequencing. Donor age, sex, ethnicity and CMV serostatus were compiled alongside the repertoire data. Genome-wide SNP genotypes for about 60% of the 666 donors were used in a later genetic analysis, which treated that subset as a discovery cohort. All discovery cohort repertoires had been generated using a single sequencing platform. HLA typing covered class I and class II loci at four-digit resolution. Typing coverage varied by locus: roughly 620-630 donors for A, B, C, DRB1 and DQB1; under 550 for DQA1; some 610 for DPA1; approximately 470 for DPB1. Roughly five DR-DQ haplotypes were handled as single units for association and clustering, since linkage in the cohort was strong. Across about 380 genotyped donors of the cohort, an average of about 220,000 unique TCR beta nucleotide sequences per donor were sequenced, and 15% to 20% of those sequences were non-productive.

Study-level results and caveats: Most CMV-associated TCR beta chains appeared to be HLA-restricted in a later analysis, and the HLA associations seemed to be driven largely by CMV exposure. In both the original and validation cohorts, the classifier was reported to diagnose cytomegalovirus status with high specificity and sensitivity. A later analysis found that HLA-associated TCR beta chains were more clonally expanded and had lower generation probabilities than equally common non-associated chains. Strong co-occurrence of HLA alleles, especially DR and DQ, made assigning TCR associations to individual alleles difficult. A later genetic analysis associated a missense DCLRE1C variant with V-gene and J-gene trimming of TCR beta chains, and an independent cohort replicated the association. In an earlier analysis of about 540 of the donors, most TCR beta V segments were observed in productive rearrangements about 87% or about 30% of the time, broadly matching IMGT annotations. A few of the identified cytomegalovirus-associated TCR beta chains were confirmed in vitro to be specific for cytomegalovirus antigens. According to a later analysis, TCR association rates differed among HLA loci, with DRB1 alleles showing the most associated TCRs and HLA-C alleles showing the fewest. Most TCR sequences were observed very rarely across donors, whereas some public TCRs were present in many individuals. Immune exposure information for the cohort was limited to CMV serostatus. It was suggested by the authors that the approach could potentially be generalized to other disease states and immunological phenotypes. Presence/absence analyses assumed roughly uniform sequencing depth across donors, an assumption that may not hold. HLA typing was unavailable for some donors at each locus, so association tests used only the typed subset. Because counts were too low, roughly 17 rarely observed V segments, including chromosome 9 orphons, were left out of the earlier analysis of over 550 of the donors. Several of the top co-occurrence clusters appeared to be linked to parvovirus B19, influenza, CMV and Epstein-Barr virus, according to a later analysis. A further reported finding was that TCR beta sequences accurately predicted the HLA-A and HLA-B alleles for most subjects in the first cohort. Correlated functional status among segregating V segments might be attributable to linkage disequilibrium, but an unknown experimental factor could not be ruled out. In a later analysis, around 17,000 TCR beta sequences were associated with specific HLA alleles at a false discovery rate of 0.05. The study gave a list of 150 to 200 TCR beta chains associated with cytomegalovirus. In this cohort, only TCR beta chains were sequenced, and detectable features were limited by the absence of alpha or paired-chain data. Some IMGT-functional V segments, including TRBV6-2 and TRBV6-3, could not be told apart with the 87-base-pair reads, so those segments were excluded. A group of highly shared sequence variants was considered likely to be a technical artifact of the sequencing pipeline. Compared with the roughly 700-donor mean, donors in an Asian-associated ancestry cluster had fewer N-insertions in productive TCRs, according to a later genetic analysis.

Libraries were made using the immunoSEQ multiplex PCR assay. For the multiplex PCR, a mixture combining 60 forward primers for TCR Vbeta segments and 13 reverse primers for TCR Jbeta segments was used. The CDR3 region of rearranged TCR beta genes was amplified from genomic DNA by a multiplex PCR assay. On the Illumina HiSeq System, the amplified TCR beta libraries were sequenced as 87-base-pair reads. Turning to the authors' computational methods: A later analysis counted around 72 million unique TCR beta chains across the 690 or so repertoires, and about 10 million of these chains were shared by at least two donors. To remove PCR and sequencing errors, raw reads were error-corrected and collapsed into unique sequences using a nearest-neighbor algorithm that merged closely related sequences. To assign V, D and J gene segments, CDR3 sequences were aligned to IMGT reference sequences. For a sequence to be retained, at least a six-nucleotide match to both a V gene segment and a J gene segment was required. A rearrangement counted as productive if the CDR3 had no stop codons and remained in frame with V and J, and every other rearrangement counted as non-productive. CDR3 was defined by IMGT convention, running from the second conserved V-encoded cysteine to the conserved J-encoded phenylalanine. In an earlier analysis of some 550 of the donors, sequences lacking an unambiguous match to a single V gene segment were excluded. In an earlier analysis of 500 to 750 of the donors, V segments were called functional above 56.7% productive rearrangements and were called segregating when the between-donor standard deviation exceeded 5%. To diagnose cytomegalovirus status from the catalog of TCR beta chain sequences, a statistical classification framework was built. In a later analysis, TCR nucleotide sequences were compared against IMGT/GENE-DB human TR gene sequences so that V and J genes could be assigned. Using the TCRdist pipeline, a later analysis assigned CDR3 sequences along with most-parsimonious VDJ recombination scenarios. In a later analysis, each TCR beta chain was defined by its CDR3 amino acid sequence together with its V-gene family, and reads without a unique V-gene family were excluded. A later analysis removed roughly 590 highly shared, low-generation-probability nucleotide sequences to deal with suspected cross-contamination and a sequencing artifact. For each public chain, a later analysis derived a clonal expansion index from normalized ranks of inferred template counts within each repertoire. In a later analysis, generation probabilities were computed with a VDJ recombination model fitted to out-of-frame rearrangements, and the resulting probabilities were checked against IGoR. A later analysis scored TCR-TCR, TCR-HLA and TCR-CMV co-occurrence with hypergeometric tests, applying a repertoire-size bias correction to TCR pairs. To estimate false discovery rates, a later analysis permuted the HLA or CMV assignments 20 times. In a later analysis, co-occurring TCRs were grouped with DBSCAN, and TCRdist sequence similarity was added when clustering was performed within HLA-allele-positive subsets. For co-occurrence clustering, repertoires with fewer than 30,000 or more than 120,000 public chains were excluded, along with five or six repertoires with anomalous nucleotide sharing. What TCRdb holds here is the immuneACCESS table cut down to in-frame rearrangements. Part of the clones is not present; checked against another copy, under half of the missing clones reflect an unresolved V gene, and the others are unexplained. V, J and clone size are those of that table, while D and trimming were read from the DNA. For this sample there are hundreds of thousands of clones; roughly two thirds appear just once. Jointly, the top ten make up approximately 2.5% of the sample.

The sequencing input was PBMCs. The sequence derives from a female donor in good health and CMV-seronegative. This receptor chain uses TRBV14 and TRBJ2-7; no D gene call is confident. The CDR3 region has the sequence CASSQEANTYEQYF. DNA sequence: TGTGCCAGCAGCCAAGAGGCCAACACCTACGAGCAGTACTTC.